This entry concerns a single TCR beta chain. Its antigen is not identified. These data come from a study of cytomegalovirus exposure and HLA in healthy donors. Study information: Genotyping of some 400 donors showed that around 86% belonged to the Caucasian-associated ancestry cluster.

CDR3 length equals 13 residues. V lost 8 bases and J lost 3, with 14 bases in between. Germline CDR1 reads LNHNV; CDR2 reads YYDKDF (reference sequence). The PCR made use of 60 Vbeta and 13 Jbeta primers. Clones were read by immunoSEQ multiplex PCR, and TCRdb kept only the in-frame ones, dropping some. Among some 160,000 clones, around 79% were seen once, and the ten largest hold more than 0.45%. Study-level results: Sequencing probably produced one cluster of sequence variants that were highly shared. A few V segments could not be told apart, such as TRBV6-2 and TRBV6-3, and were left out.

V usage is TRBV15 and J usage is TRBJ2-7, with D possibly TRBD2 on 7 matching bases. The receptor comes from a woman aged 45-65 years in good health and CMV-seronegative. The sample taken for sequencing was PBMCs. CDR3 region: CATSEGEGYEQYF. As DNA, the CDR3 is TGTGCCACCTCGGAGGGGGAGGGCTACGAGCAGTACTTC.